This record looks at one TCR beta chain sequence and its context. No antigen is known for it. This specimen belongs to a study of cytomegalovirus exposure and HLA in healthy donors. The study sampled nominally healthy donors, though unrecorded immune exposures were likely. The primer mix had 60 Vbeta and 13 Jbeta primers. Generated by immunoSEQ multiplex PCR, the TCRdb table keeps only in-frame clones and is missing some. The data contain 110,000 to 150,000 clones, 65% to 85% of them singletons. Study-wide points: Most subjects had HLA-A and HLA-B alleles reportedly predicted accurately by TCR beta sequences. Cytomegalovirus status, reportedly, was diagnosed with high specificity and sensitivity by the classifier. Later on, an analysis found that several of the most significant clusters appeared to be linked to common viral pathogens, which included parvovirus B19.

This CDR3 comprises 13 residues. The germline V gene encodes CDR1 LNHDA and CDR2 SQIVND (reference sequence). V lost 3 bases and J 6 bases, leaving 8 bases between the germline ends. The sequence derives from a male donor in good health and CMV-seronegative. V is TRBV19 and J is TRBJ2-2, with a possible D match to TRBD2 (6 bases). The sample comprised PBMCs. CDR3 amino acids: CASSISGPGELFF. The CDR3 DNA is TGTGCCAGTAGTATTAGCGGCCCCGGGGAGCTGTTTTTT.